Sequencing of this TCR beta chain was carried out in a study of T cells in localized non-small cell lung cancer. Profiled with immunoSEQ multiplex PCR; TCRdb holds only in-frame clones, not every one. The sample includes roughly 25,000 clones, roughly 92% of them seen just once. This receptor was obtained from a woman aged 40 to 75 with stage I lung adenocarcinoma. The material sequenced was peripheral blood, taken before any cancer treatment.

The chain's CDR3 is CASSAWTSGYEQYF. As DNA, the CDR3 is TGTGCCAGCAGTGCATGGACTAGCGGTTACGAGCAGTACTTC. The V call is TRBV2, the J call TRBJ2-7, with TRBD2 matching over 10 bases. The CDR3 runs 14 residues. Germline V CDR1 and CDR2: SNHLY, FYNNEI. V dropped 4 bases and J dropped 4; count of bases not matched to a gene: 4.